This T cell receptor beta chain was sequenced for a study of early T cells in non-severe SARS-CoV-2 infection. TCRdb re-called the 5' RACE reads with MiXCR, one entry per CDR3 protein. This table holds fewer than 100,000 distinct CDR3 sequences, approximately 13% found once. This CDR3 has 14 residues. J was trimmed by 2 bases and V by 3 bases; bases with no gene match: 4. Germline V gives CDR1 SGHKS, CDR2 YYEKEE (reference sequence). The chain recombines TRBV5-5 with TRBJ2-7; TRBD1 aligns across 8 bases. The sequence derives from an adult who was a healthcare worker with PCR-confirmed SARS-CoV-2 infection or an uninfected control (not recorded which). Source material: whole blood. Here the CDR3 reads CASSSETGAYEQYF. In nucleotides, the CDR3 is TGTGCCAGCAGCTCAGAGACAGGGGCCTACGAGCAGTACTTC.